The entry that follows covers one T cell receptor beta chain sequence. What it binds is unknown. This specimen belongs to a study of human thymus T cells. Study-level results: Both thymic and peripheral blood repertoires showed apparently biased V and J usage.

Corrective heart surgery yielded resections, and these provided the thymus tissue. Healthy Finnish infants undergoing corrective surgery for congenital heart defects were the donors. TCRdb keeps only in-frame clones here, not all; method: immunoSEQ multiplex PCR. The sample includes about 130,000 clones, around 94% seen only once; the top ten take around 0.025%. V shed 4 bases and J shed 2 bases, with 12 bases lying between them. CDR3 length: 15 amino acids. The germline gives CDR1 MNHEY, CDR2 SVGAGI. The TCR was taken from a boy less than two years old with a congenital heart defect but otherwise immunologically healthy. The chain has TRBV6-5 and TRBJ1-3; D not certain. The specimen was thymus tissue. Here the CDR3 DNA reads TGTGCCAGCAGTTGGTTTCTTAACGCTGGAAACACCATATATTTT. Translated: CASSWFLNAGNTIYF.